The clone carrying this T cell receptor beta chain has at least ten counts. TCR beta VDJ combinations and CDR3 sequences were profiled from genomic DNA. MiXCR, applied by TCRdb to the reads, yields one record per CDR3 protein. There are about 240,000 distinct CDR3 sequences in the sample; around half occur only once, and 6.5% to 8% lies in the top ten. By flow cytometry, patients selected for sequencing had shown an expansion of CD8+CD57+ cells. As a group, the patients uniformly had severe acquired aplastic anemia. The entry originates in a study of CD8+CD57+ T cells in acquired aplastic anemia. The CDR3 is 15 amino acids. Trimming left V 2 bases short and J 5 bases short, with 15 bases between.

Material: sorted CD4+, CD8+, or CD8+CD57+ T cells (not recorded which) from PBMCs. This rearrangement joins TRBV12-3 or TRBV12-4 to TRBJ1-2; tentatively, D is TRBD1 (6 bases). This receptor was identified in a human donor with aplastic anemia. CDR3 sequence (DNA): TGTGCCAGCAGTTTAACGCCAGGGGTAGGATATGGCTACACCTTC. Amino acids: CASSLTPGVGYGYTF.